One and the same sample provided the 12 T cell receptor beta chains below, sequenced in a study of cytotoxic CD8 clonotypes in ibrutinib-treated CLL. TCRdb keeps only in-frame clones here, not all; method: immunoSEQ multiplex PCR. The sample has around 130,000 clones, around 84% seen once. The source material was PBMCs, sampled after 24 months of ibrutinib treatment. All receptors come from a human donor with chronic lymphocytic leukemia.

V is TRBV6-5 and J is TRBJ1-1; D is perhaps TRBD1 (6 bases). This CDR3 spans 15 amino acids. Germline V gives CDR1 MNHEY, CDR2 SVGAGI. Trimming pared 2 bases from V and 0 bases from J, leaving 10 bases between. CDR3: CASSYGGRVNTEAFF. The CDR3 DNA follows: TGTGCCAGCAGTTACGGGGGCAGGGTGAACACTGAAGCTTTCTTT.

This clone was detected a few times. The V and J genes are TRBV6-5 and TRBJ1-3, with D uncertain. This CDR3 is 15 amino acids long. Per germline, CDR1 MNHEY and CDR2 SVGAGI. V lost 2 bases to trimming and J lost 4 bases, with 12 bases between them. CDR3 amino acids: CASSYKPFGGNTIYF. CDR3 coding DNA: TGTGCCAGCAGTTACAAGCCCTTCGGCGGAAACACCATATATTTT.

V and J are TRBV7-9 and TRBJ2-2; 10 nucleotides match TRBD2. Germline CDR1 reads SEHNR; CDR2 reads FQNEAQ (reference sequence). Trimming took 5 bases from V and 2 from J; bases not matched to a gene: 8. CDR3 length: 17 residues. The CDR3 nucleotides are TGTGCCAGCAGCGCTAATCTAGCGGGAGCAAACACCGGGGAGCTGTTTTTT. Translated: CASSANLAGANTGELFF.

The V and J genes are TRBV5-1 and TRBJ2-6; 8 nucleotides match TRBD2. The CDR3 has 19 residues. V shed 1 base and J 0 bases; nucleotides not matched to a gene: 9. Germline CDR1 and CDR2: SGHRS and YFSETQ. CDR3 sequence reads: CASSLRTSPTLSGANVLTF. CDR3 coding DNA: TGCGCCAGCAGCTTGAGGACTAGCCCCACTCTCTCTGGGGCCAACGTCCTGACTTTC.

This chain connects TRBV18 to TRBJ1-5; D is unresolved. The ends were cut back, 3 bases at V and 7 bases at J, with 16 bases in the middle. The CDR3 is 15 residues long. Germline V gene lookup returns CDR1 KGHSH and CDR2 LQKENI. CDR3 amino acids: CASSPSKGTGQPQHF. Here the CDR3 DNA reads TGTGCCAGCTCACCGTCCAAGGGTACGGGGCAGCCCCAGCATTTT. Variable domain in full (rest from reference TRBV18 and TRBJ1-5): NAGVMQNPRHLVRRRGQEARLRCSPMKGHSHVYWYRQLPEEGLKFMVYLQKENIIDESGMPKERFSAEFPKEGPSILRIQQVVRGDSAAYFCASSPSKGTGQPQHFGDGTRLSIL.

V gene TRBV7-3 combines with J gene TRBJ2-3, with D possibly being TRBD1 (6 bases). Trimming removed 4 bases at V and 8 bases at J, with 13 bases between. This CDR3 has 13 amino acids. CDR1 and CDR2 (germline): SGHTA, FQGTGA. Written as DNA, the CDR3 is TGTGCCAGCAGCTCTAGTATAGGGGGTACGCAGTATTTT. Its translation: CASSSSIGGTQYF.

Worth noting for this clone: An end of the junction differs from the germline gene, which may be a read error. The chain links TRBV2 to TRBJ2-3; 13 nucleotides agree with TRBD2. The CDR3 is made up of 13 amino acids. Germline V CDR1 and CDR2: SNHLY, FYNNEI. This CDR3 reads CASSEAPGTSGAF. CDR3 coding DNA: TGTGCCAGCAGTGAAGCACCCGGGACTAGCGGGGCCTTT. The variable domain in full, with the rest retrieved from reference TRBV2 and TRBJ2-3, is EPEVTQTPSHQVTQMGQEVILRCVPISNHLYFYWYRQILGQKVEFLVSFYNNEISEKSEIFDDQFSVERPDGSNFTLKIRSTKLEDSAMYFCASSEAPGTSGAFGPGTRLTVL.

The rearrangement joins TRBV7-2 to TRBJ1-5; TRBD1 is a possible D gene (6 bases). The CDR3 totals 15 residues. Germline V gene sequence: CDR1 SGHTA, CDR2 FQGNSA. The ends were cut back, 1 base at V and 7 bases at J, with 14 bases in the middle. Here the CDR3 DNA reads TGTGCCAGCAGCTTAGGCAGGGGCCTAGGACAGCCCCAGCATTTT. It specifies CASSLGRGLGQPQHF.

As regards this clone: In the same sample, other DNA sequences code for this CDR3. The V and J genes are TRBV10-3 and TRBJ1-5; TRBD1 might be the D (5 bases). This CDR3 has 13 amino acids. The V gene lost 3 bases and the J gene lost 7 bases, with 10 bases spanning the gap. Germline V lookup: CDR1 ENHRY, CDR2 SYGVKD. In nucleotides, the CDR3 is TGTGCCATCAGTGAAACCCGGGACCAGCCCCAGCATTTT. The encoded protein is CAISETRDQPQHF.

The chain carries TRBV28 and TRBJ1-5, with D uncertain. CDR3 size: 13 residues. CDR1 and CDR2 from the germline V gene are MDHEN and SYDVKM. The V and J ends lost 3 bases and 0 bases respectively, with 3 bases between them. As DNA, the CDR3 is TGTGCCAGCAGTTTTTCTAGCAATCAGCCCCAGCATTTT. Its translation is CASSFSSNQPQHF.

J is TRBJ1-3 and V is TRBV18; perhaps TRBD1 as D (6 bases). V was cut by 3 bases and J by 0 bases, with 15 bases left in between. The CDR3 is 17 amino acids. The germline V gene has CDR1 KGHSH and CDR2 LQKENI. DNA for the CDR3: TGTGCCAGCTCACCTAGCGGACAGCAGTACTCTGGAAACACCATATATTTT. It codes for CASSPSGQQYSGNTIYF. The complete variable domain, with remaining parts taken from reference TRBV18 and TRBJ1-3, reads NAGVMQNPRHLVRRRGQEARLRCSPMKGHSHVYWYRQLPEEGLKFMVYLQKENIIDESGMPKERFSAEFPKEGPSILRIQQVVRGDSAAYFCASSPSGQQYSGNTIYFGEGSWLTVV.

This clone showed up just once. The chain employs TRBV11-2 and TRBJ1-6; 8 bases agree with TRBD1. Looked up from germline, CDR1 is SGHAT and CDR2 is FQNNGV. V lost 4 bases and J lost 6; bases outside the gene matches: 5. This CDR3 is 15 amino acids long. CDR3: CASSSRTGLNSPLHF. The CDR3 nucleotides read TGTGCCAGCAGCTCTAGGACAGGGCTTAATTCACCCCTCCACTTT. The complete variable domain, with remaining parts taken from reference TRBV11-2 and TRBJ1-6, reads EAGVAQSPRYKIIEKRQSVAFWCNPISGHATLYWYQQILGQGPKLLIQFQNNGVVDDSQLPKDRFSAERLKGVDSTLKIQPAKLEDSAVYLCASSSRTGLNSPLHFGNGTRLTVT.